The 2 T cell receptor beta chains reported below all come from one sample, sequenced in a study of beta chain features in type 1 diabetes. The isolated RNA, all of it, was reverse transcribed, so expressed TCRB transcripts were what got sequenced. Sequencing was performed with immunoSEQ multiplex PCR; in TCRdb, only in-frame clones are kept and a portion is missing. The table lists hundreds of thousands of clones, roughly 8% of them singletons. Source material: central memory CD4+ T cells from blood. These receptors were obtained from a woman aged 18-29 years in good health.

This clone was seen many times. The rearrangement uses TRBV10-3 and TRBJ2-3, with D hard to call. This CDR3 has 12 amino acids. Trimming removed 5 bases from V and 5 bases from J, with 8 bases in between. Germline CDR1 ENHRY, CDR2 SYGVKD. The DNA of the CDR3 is TGTGCCATCAGTTTTGGCGGAGATACGCAGTATTTT. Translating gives CAISFGGDTQYF.

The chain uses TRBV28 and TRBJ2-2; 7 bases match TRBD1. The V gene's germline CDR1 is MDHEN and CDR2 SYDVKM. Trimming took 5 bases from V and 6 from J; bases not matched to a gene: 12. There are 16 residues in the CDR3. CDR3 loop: CASSPSGGQFAGELFF. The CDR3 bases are TGTGCCAGCAGTCCCTCAGGGGGTCAGTTTGCCGGGGAGCTGTTTTTT.